The 12 T cell receptor beta chains below all came from one sample that was sequenced in a study of T cells after yellow fever vaccination. TCRdb reprocessed the 5' RACE reads with MiXCR, giving one entry per CDR3 protein. The repertoire holds some 350,000 distinct CDR3 sequences, roughly 12% seen once, with 15% to 20% in the top ten. Specimen: PBMCs, collected on the day of the first yellow fever vaccination. The source of these receptors is a man aged 18-30 years who received the YFV17D yellow fever vaccine.

This clonotype was recorded a few times. The gene calls are TRBV7-2 and TRBJ2-5; a possible D gene is TRBD2 (7 bases). CDR3 length: 17 residues. V was clipped by 5 bases and J by 4 bases, with 23 bases between them. Germline assignment: CDR1 SGHTA and CDR2 FQGNSA. In DNA form, the CDR3 reads TGTGCCAGCAGCGTAGTTAAGGGGGGGCTATTAACAGAGACCCAGTACTTC. This gives the protein CASSVVKGGLLTETQYF.

The chain combines TRBV4-3 with TRBJ1-2, with a weak D call TRBD1 (5 bases). Trimming cost V 4 bases and J 1 base, with 13 bases left between them. The CDR3 sequence is 15 residues long. The germline V gene encodes CDR1 LGHNA and CDR2 YSLEER. This CDR3 is CASSRRRQGNYGYTF. The CDR3 DNA follows: TGCGCCAGCAGCCGGAGACGGCAGGGTAACTATGGCTACACCTTC.

The V call is TRBV10-2, the J call TRBJ2-5; the D is unclear. Trimming shortened V by 6 bases and J by 4 bases, and 12 bases separated the two germline ends. CDR1 is WSHSY, CDR2 SAAADI, per germline. The CDR3 spans 13 residues. The CDR3 is CASSPNWGETQYF. The CDR3 DNA is TGCGCCAGCAGCCCAAATTGGGGAGAGACCCAGTACTTC.

This clonotype was observed at least ten times. The V and J genes are TRBV20-1 and TRBJ1-5, with D possibly matching TRBD1 (5 bases). Per the germline V gene, CDR1 is DFQATT and CDR2 is SNEGSKA (reference sequence). This CDR3 is built from 16 residues. Trimming removed 2 bases from V and 2 bases from J, with 16 bases in between. The CDR3 loop is CSARSPDIIGNQPQHF. CDR3 nucleotide sequence: TGCAGTGCTAGATCCCCGGACATTATTGGCAATCAGCCCCAGCATTTT.

This clonotype has just a few counts. The chain uses TRBV30 and TRBJ1-2; D is perhaps TRBD1 (6 bases). Trimming removed 3 bases from V and 7 bases from J, with 15 bases in between. CDR3 length: 13 amino acids. Looked up from germline, CDR1 is GTSNPN and CDR2 is SVGIG (reference sequence). This CDR3 is CAWRLEGGSGYTF. The CDR3 DNA sequence: TGTGCCTGGAGGTTGGAGGGGGGGTCTGGCTACACCTTC.

The V and J genes are TRBV6-1 and TRBJ2-5, with 7 positions matching TRBD2. The trim removed 9 bases at V and 5 bases at J, leaving 12 bases unmatched. Germline values: CDR1 MNHNS, CDR2 SASEGT. There are 14 residues in the CDR3. CDR3 DNA sequence: TGTGCCAGAACCTGGGGGGGGACGCGGGAGACCCAGTACTTC. It encodes CARTWGGTRETQYF.

The rearrangement links TRBV11-3 to TRBJ2-1; a weak D match, TRBD1 (6 bases). CDR3 length: 14 residues. Trimming took off 3 bases at V and 8 bases at J, with 14 bases between the two ends. Germline CDR1 and CDR2: SGHNT and YENEEA. CDR3: CASSLLGGVDEQFF. The CDR3 nucleotides read TGTGCCAGCAGCTTGTTAGGGGGAGTGGATGAGCAGTTCTTC.

V usage is TRBV7-2 and J usage is TRBJ2-7; D is undetermined. The CDR3 sequence is 15 residues long. V lost 5 bases to trimming and J lost 0 bases, with 14 bases between them. Germline V gene lookup returns CDR1 SGHTA and CDR2 FQGNSA. The DNA for the CDR3 is TGTGCCAGCAGCGCGAACAGACATAGCTCCTACGAGCAGTACTTC. Translation gives CASSANRHSSYEQYF.

This clonotype came up a few times. As DNA, the CDR3 is TGTGCCAGCAGCCAAAATGCGGGGGTAAGGGGGGATACGCAGTATTTT. Translated, it gives CASSQNAGVRGDTQYF. This chain connects TRBV3-1 to TRBJ2-3, with D perhaps TRBD2 (7 bases). V lost 2 bases and J 6 bases, leaving 18 bases between the germline ends. Germline V gives CDR1 LGHDT, CDR2 YNNKEL (reference sequence). The CDR3 has 16 residues.

The sample holds a few counts of this clonotype. The V gene is TRBV7-2, the J gene TRBJ2-3; 7 nucleotides match TRBD2. Germline-derived CDR1 and CDR2 are SGHTA and FQGNSA. This CDR3 is 17 amino acids long. The trim removed 5 bases at V and 5 bases at J, leaving 16 bases unmatched. CDR3 sequence (DNA): TGTGCCAGCAGCCCTCGAGGGGCCAGCGGGGTCAGAGATACGCAGTATTTT. Translating it yields CASSPRGASGVRDTQYF.

This clonotype was seen repeatedly, ten times or more. The chain couples TRBV2 to TRBJ2-7; the D is unclear. CDR1 and CDR2 (germline): SNHLY, FYNNEI. V was clipped by 5 bases and J by 3 bases, with 11 bases between them. The CDR3 totals 13 residues. The CDR3 region has the DNA TGTGCCAGCAGTCTTACCGAAAACTACGAGCAGTACTTC. It encodes CASSLTENYEQYF.

The chain links TRBV4-1 to TRBJ2-1, with D maybe TRBD1 (5 bases). This CDR3 contains 17 residues. The germline gives CDR1 MGHRA, CDR2 YSYEKL. V lost 3 bases and J lost 3, with 18 bases in between. DNA of the CDR3: TGCGCCAGCAGCCAGCCAGATGCATGGACAAGCTACAATGAGCAGTTCTTC. Encoded protein: CASSQPDAWTSYNEQFF.